Below are 5 T cell receptor beta chains sequenced from a single sample in a study of technical replicates of blood from several donors. Sequencing was performed with immunoSEQ multiplex PCR; in TCRdb, only in-frame clones are kept and a portion is missing. There are fewer than 95,000 clones in the sample; about 93% occur only once, and approximately 0.25% lies in the top ten. Sequencing was carried out using T cells isolated from PBMCs. These receptors were taken from a human donor in good health.

The rearrangement uses TRBV5-1 and TRBJ1-4; D may be TRBD1 (5 bases). The V gene's germline CDR1 is SGHRS and CDR2 YFSETQ. With 4 bases removed from V and 8 bases from J, the gap between germline ends came to 21 bases. This CDR3 contains 16 residues. The CDR3 loop reads CASSPEAGRNWEKLFF. The CDR3 nucleotides read TGCGCCAGCAGCCCCGAGGCGGGGCGGAATTGGGAAAAACTGTTTTTT.

This rearrangement joins TRBV5-1 to TRBJ1-2; 7 bases are a match to TRBD1. There are 13 residues in the CDR3. Germline V CDR1 and CDR2: SGHRS, YFSETQ. The V and J ends lost 0 bases and 8 bases, in that order; junction bases with no gene match: 4. The CDR3 DNA reads TGCGCCAGCAGCTTGGATAGGGGGCGCGGCTACACCTTC. Amino acid sequence: CASSLDRGRGYTF. Together with reference TRBV5-1 and TRBJ1-2, the CDR3 gives the full variable domain: KAGVTQTPRYLIKTRGQQVTLSCSPISGHRSVSWYQQTPGQGLQFLFEYFSETQRNKGNFPGRFSGRQFSNSRSEMNVSTLELGDSALYLCASSLDRGRGYTFGSGTRLTVV.

The chain uses TRBV6-6 and TRBJ1-1; D might be TRBD1 (5 bases). CDR3 length: 15 residues. From germline, CDR1 is MNHNY and CDR2 SVGAGI (reference sequence). V lost 0 bases, J lost 5 bases, and 13 bases lay in between. The CDR3 DNA is TGTGCCAGCAGTTACTCGGCGAGGGGAGGGACTGAAGCTTTCTTT. Translated, it gives CASSYSARGGTEAFF.

The rearrangement uses TRBV15 and TRBJ1-1; 12 bases are a match to TRBD1. Trimming removed 3 bases from V and 1 base from J; junction bases left unmatched: 6. This CDR3 contains 17 residues. Germline CDR1 reads LNHNV; CDR2 reads YYDKDF (reference sequence). In DNA form, the CDR3 reads TGTGCCACCAGCAGGGGACAGGGGGCAATCTGGAACACTGAAGCTTTCTTT. Protein product: CATSRGQGAIWNTEAFF.

The CDR3 spells CASSLLTGSSYEQYF. In nucleotides, the CDR3 is TGTGCCAGCAGCTTACTTACAGGGAGCTCCTACGAGCAGTACTTC. This chain joins TRBV11-2 and TRBJ2-7; TRBD1 might be the D (6 bases). This CDR3 contains 15 residues. In germline, CDR1 is SGHAT, CDR2 FQNNGV. Trimming shortened V by 2 bases and J by 0 bases, and 11 bases separated the two germline ends.